A single sample is the source of the 5 T cell receptor beta chains below, sequenced in a study of blood T cells in healthy people across ages. Primers used in a second PCR of about 7 to 12 cycles were a sample-barcoded 5' primer and a J-beta primer mix. TCRdb recomputed calls from the 5' RACE reads with MiXCR, one row per CDR3 protein. Of 600,000 or so distinct CDR3 sequences listed, under 25% are singletons. Sequenced sample: blood. The receptors were gathered from a man between 65 and 80 years old in good health.

Details on this clonotype: The junction shows a germline mismatch at one end, possibly a read error. CDR3 region: CAGSIPVRTTSIEQFF. The CDR3 DNA sequence: TGTGCCGGCAGCATACCAGTTAGGACGACGAGTATTGAGCAGTTCTTC. The rearrangement uses TRBV5-4 and TRBJ2-1, with no clear D. The CDR3 contains 16 residues. The germline CDR1 and CDR2 sequences are SGHNT and YYREEE (reference sequence).

This clonotype was seen more than once but under ten times. Given a much more abundant clone one base away, this may be a read error. This chain joins TRBV27 and TRBJ2-3, with 14 bases aligning to TRBD2. Germline lookup yields CDR1 MNHEY and CDR2 SMNVEV (reference sequence). Trimming removed 5 bases from V and 0 bases from J; junction bases left unmatched: 10. The CDR3 is made up of 19 amino acids. The CDR3 spells CASSPRLAGGPKSTDTQYF. DNA of the CDR3: TGTGCCAGCAGTCCTCGACTAGCGGGAGGGCCGAAGAGCACAGATACGCAGTATTTT.

The V and J genes are TRBV6-1 and TRBJ1-3, with D hard to call. Germline CDR1 is MNHNS and CDR2 is SASEGT. The CDR3 runs 11 residues. V was trimmed by 1 base and J by 9 bases, leaving 4 bases between them. This CDR3 reads CASSEEATIYF. In nucleotides, the CDR3 is TGTGCCAGCAGTGAAGAGGCCACCATATATTTT.

Concerning this clonotype itself: A much larger clone lies one base from this, so it may be a read error. The chain links TRBV6-1 to TRBJ2-5, with D hard to call. Germline loops: CDR1 MNHNS, CDR2 SASEGT. The CDR3 spans 12 residues. V gave up 7 bases and J gave up 12 bases, with 18 bases separating them. The CDR3 is CASTGQAYEKYF. CDR3 sequence (DNA): TGTGCCAGCACCGGGCAGGCCTACGAGAAGTACTTC.

The chain recombines TRBV20-1 with TRBJ2-5, with TRBD1 matching 7 bases. The ends lost 5 bases at V and 4 bases at J; junction bases unmatched: 7. The CDR3 totals 13 residues. Germline V gives CDR1 DFQATT, CDR2 SNEGSKA (reference sequence). The chain's CDR3 is CSAHDRASETQYF. CDR3 in DNA: TGCAGTGCTCATGACAGGGCGTCAGAGACCCAGTACTTC.